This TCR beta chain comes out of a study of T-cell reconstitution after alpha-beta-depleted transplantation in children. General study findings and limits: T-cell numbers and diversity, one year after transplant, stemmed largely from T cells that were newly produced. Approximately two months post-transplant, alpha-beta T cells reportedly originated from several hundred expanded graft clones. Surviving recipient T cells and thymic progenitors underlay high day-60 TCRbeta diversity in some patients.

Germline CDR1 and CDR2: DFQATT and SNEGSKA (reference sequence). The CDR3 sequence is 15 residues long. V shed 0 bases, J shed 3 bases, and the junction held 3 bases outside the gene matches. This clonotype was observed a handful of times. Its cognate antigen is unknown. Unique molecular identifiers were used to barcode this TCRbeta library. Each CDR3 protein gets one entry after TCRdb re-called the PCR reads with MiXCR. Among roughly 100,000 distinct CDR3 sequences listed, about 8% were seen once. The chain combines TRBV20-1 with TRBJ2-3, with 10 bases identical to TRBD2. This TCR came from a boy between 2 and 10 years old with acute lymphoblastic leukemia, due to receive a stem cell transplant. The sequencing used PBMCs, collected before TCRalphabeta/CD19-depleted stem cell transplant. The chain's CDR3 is CSARDPGLATDTQYF. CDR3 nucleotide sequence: TGCAGTGCTAGAGATCCGGGACTAGCGACAGATACGCAGTATTTT.